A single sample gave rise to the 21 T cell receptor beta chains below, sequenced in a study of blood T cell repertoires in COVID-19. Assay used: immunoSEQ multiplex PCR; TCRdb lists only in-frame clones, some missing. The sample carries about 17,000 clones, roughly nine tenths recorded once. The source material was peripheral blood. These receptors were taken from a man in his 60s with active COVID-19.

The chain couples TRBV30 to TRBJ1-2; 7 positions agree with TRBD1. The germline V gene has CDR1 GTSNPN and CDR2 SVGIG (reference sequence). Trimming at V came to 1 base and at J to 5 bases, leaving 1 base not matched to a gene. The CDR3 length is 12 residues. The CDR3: CAWSEQGYGYTF. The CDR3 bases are TGTGCCTGGAGTGAACAGGGGTATGGCTACACCTTC.

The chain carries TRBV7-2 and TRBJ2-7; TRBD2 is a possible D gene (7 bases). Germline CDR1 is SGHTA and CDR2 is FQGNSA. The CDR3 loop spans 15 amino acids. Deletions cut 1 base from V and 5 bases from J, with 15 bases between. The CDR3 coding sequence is TGTGCCAGCAGCTTAGTGTGGGGGGGCACACACGAGCAGTACTTC. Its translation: CASSLVWGGTHEQYF.

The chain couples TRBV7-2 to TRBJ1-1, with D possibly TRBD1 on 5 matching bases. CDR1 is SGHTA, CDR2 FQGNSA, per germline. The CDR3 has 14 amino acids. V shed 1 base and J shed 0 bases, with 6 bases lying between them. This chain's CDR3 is CASSLGQLNTEAFF. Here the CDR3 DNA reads TGTGCCAGCAGCTTAGGACAGTTGAACACTGAAGCTTTCTTT.

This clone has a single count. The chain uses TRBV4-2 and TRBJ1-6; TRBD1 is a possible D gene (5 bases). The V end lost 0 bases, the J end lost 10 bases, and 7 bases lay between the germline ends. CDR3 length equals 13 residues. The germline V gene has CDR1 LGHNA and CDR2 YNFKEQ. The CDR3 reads CASSQDRGSPLHF. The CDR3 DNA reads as TGTGCCAGCAGCCAAGATAGGGGATCACCCCTCCACTTT.

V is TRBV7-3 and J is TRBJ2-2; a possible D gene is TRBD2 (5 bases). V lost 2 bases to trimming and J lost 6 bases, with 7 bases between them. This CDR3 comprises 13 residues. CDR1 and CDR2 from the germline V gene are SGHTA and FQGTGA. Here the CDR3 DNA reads TGTGCCAGCAGCTTAGAAGCGGCCGGGGAGCTGTTTTTT. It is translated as CASSLEAAGELFF.

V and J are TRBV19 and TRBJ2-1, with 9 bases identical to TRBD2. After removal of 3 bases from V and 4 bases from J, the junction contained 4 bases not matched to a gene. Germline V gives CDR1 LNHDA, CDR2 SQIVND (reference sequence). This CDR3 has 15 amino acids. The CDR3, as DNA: TGTGCCAGTAGTATCGCTAGCGGGGATTACAATGAGCAGTTCTTC. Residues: CASSIASGDYNEQFF.

CDR3 protein: CASSGGQPYQETQYF. CDR3 nucleotide sequence: TGCGCCAGCAGCGGCGGACAGCCGTACCAAGAGACCCAGTACTTC. The chain joins TRBV5-1 to TRBJ2-5, with D possibly TRBD1 on 6 matching bases. The CDR3 loop spans 15 amino acids. In germline, CDR1 is SGHRS, CDR2 YFSETQ. V lost 4 bases and J 0 bases, leaving 13 bases between the germline ends.

CDR3 protein: CASSQGLAGSDTQYF. The CDR3 DNA reads as TGTGCCAGCAGCCAAGGACTAGCGGGGTCAGATACGCAGTATTTT. The chain couples TRBV3-1 (or the pseudogene TRBV3-2) to TRBJ2-3, with 11 bases lining up with TRBD2. Trimming took 1 base from V and 4 from J; bases not matched to a gene: 1. This CDR3 is 15 amino acids long. From germline, CDR1 is LGHDT and CDR2 YNNKEL (reference sequence).

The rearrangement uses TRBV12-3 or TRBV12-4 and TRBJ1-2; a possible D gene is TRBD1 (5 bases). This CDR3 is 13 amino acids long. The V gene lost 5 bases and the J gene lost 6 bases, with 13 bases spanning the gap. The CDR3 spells CASSTGYFNGYTF. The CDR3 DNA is TGTGCCAGCAGTACAGGTTACTTTAATGGCTACACCTTC.

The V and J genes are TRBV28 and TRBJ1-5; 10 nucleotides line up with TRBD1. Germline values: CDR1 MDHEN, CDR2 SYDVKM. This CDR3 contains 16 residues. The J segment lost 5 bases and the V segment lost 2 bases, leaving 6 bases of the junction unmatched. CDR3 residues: CASSLPGDRGDQPQHF. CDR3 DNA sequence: TGTGCCAGCAGTTTACCGGGGGACAGGGGAGATCAGCCCCAGCATTTT.

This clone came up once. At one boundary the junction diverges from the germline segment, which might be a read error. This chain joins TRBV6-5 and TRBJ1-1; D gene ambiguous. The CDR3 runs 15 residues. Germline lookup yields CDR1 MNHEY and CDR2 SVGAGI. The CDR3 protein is CASSYSRGLKTGAFF. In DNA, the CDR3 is TGTGCCAGCAGTTACTCGAGAGGGTTAAAGACTGGAGCTTTCTTT.

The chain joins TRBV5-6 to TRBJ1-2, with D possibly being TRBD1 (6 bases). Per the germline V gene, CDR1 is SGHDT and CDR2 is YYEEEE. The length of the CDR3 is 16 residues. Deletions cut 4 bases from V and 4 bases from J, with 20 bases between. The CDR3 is CASSRTGSLRLYGYTF. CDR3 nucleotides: TGTGCCAGCAGCCGTACAGGGAGCCTTCGTCTCTATGGCTACACCTTC.

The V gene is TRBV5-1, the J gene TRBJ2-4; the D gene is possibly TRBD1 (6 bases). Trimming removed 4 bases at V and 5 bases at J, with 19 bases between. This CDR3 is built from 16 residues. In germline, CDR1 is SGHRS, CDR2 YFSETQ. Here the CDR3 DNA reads TGCGCCAGCAGCCCGGAGACAGGTGACCGCCAAAACATTCAGTACTTC. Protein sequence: CASSPETGDRQNIQYF.

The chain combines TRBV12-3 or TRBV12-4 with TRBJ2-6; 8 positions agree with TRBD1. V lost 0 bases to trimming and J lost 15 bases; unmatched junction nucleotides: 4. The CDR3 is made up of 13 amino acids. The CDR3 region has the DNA TGTGCCAGCAGTTTAGCGGGGGGACAGGCCCTGACTTTC. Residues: CASSLAGGQALTF.

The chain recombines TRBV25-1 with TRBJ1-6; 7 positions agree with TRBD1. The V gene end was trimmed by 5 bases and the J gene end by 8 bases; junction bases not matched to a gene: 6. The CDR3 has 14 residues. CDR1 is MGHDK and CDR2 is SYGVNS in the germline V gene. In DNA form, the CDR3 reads TGTGCCAGCAGTTATGACAGGGATGATTCACCCCTCCACTTT. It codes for CASSYDRDDSPLHF.

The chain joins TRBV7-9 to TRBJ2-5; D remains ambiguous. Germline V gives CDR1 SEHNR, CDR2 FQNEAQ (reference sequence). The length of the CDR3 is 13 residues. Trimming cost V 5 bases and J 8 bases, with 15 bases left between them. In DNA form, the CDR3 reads TGTGCCAGCAGCCATCTAGAATTTTTAACCCAGTACTTC. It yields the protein CASSHLEFLTQYF.

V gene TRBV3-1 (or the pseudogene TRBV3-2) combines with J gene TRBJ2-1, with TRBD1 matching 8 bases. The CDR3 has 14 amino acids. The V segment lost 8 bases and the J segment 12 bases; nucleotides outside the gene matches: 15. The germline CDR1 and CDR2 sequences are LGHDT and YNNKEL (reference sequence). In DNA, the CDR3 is TGTGCCAGCTACGGGACAGGTCAGGGACGCTCGCAGTTCTTC. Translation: CASYGTGQGRSQFF.

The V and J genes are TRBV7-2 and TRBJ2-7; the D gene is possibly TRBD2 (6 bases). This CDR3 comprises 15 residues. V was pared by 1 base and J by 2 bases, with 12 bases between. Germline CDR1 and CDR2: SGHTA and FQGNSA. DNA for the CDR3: TGTGCCAGCAGCTTAGTCGGGGGATCGGCCTACGAGCAGTACTTC. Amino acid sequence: CASSLVGGSAYEQYF. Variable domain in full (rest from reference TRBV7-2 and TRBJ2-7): GAGVSQSPSNKVTEKGKDVELRCDPISGHTALYWYRQSLGQGLEFLIYFQGNSAPDKSGLPSDRFSAERTGGSVSTLTIQRTQQEDSAVYLCASSLVGGSAYEQYFGPGTRLTVT.

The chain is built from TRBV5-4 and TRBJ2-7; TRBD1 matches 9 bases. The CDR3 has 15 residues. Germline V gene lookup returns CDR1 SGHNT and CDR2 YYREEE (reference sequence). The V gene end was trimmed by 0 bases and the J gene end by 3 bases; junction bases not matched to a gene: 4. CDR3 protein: CASSLEGQGIYEQYF. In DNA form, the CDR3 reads TGTGCCAGCAGCTTGGAAGGACAGGGGATCTACGAGCAGTACTTC.

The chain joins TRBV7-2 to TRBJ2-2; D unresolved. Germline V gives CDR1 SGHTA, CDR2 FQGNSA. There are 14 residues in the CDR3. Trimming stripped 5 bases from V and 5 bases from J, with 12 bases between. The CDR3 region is CASSLMRATGELFF. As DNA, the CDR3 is TGTGCCAGCAGCCTGATGCGTGCAACCGGGGAGCTGTTTTTT.

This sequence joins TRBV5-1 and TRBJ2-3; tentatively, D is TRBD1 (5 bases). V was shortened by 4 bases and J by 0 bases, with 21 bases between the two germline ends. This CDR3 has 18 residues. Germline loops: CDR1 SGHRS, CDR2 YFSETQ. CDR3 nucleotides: TGCGCCAGCAGCCAGGGTCTTGTGGGTCGATTTAGCACAGATACGCAGTATTTT. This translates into CASSQGLVGRFSTDTQYF.